Reported below is one T cell receptor beta chain. This entry comes from a study of blood T cell repertoires in COVID-19. Background on the study: From the United States, Italy and Spain came samples of acute and convalescent COVID-19.

Under the authors' procedure: Estimated nucleated cell counts came from reference gene primer amplification. Here immunoSEQ multiplex PCR was the method, and the copy in TCRdb shows in-frame clones only, minus some. That table gives V, J and clone size, and the DNA gave D and trimming. The data show 250,000 to 300,000 clones, approximately 82% seen once. This TCR was recovered from a woman in her late teens or twenties with acute or convalescent COVID-19. What was sequenced was peripheral blood.

The chain's CDR3 is CASSNRGGLVTEAFF. CDR3 bases: TGTGCCAGCAGTAACCGGGGGGGGCTGGTGACTGAAGCTTTCTTT. The chain carries TRBV27 and TRBJ1-1, with D possibly matching TRBD1 (6 bases). The CDR3 extends over 15 amino acids. Germline CDR1 reads MNHEY; CDR2 reads SMNVEV (reference sequence). The ends were cut back, 5 bases at V and 5 bases at J, with 18 bases in the middle.